This TCR beta chain was retrieved from a study of blood T cell repertoires in COVID-19 (dated by TCRdb to 2019 to 2021). Turning to the overall study: Recovered participants in ImmuneRACE Cohort 3 were defined as having two consecutive negative NP/OP PCR tests, clearance from a healthcare professional, or resolution of symptoms. Where available, HLA class I and class II types were obtained from metadata supplied by the sample provider rather than from assay-based typing. Sample metadata almost always included a de-identified subject ID, COVID-19 status, age in years and sex. Subjects who had been exposed to COVID-19, were actively infected with it, or had recovered from it provided the deeply sampled blood TCRbeta repertoires that made up the dataset. The prospective study material was composed of cDNA or gDNA derived from T cells, B-cell-depleted T cells, or PBMCs. Samples covering the acute and convalescent phases of COVID-19 were provided by collaborators in the United States, Italy and Spain. A freely available public database, intended as a resource for researchers studying the immune response to SARS-CoV-2, is where the repertoires were released. The samples were drawn from the first 160 participants of the ongoing ImmuneRACE study and from over 950 subjects provided by 6 global collaborators. What the study reported, not specific to this receptor: Clinical and demographic metadata were provided uncurated, with the amount varying by source and participant.

V loses 3 bases, J loses 11 bases, and the germline ends lie 12 bases apart. Reading from cysteine to phenylalanine, the CDR3 counts 12 amino acids. Kept here is only the CDR3 DNA, which spans 36 bases and is read in frame from base 1. CDR1 SGHTS and CDR2 YDEGEE were looked up in the germline V gene. TCRbeta CDR3 regions were amplified from genomic DNA by means of the immunoSEQ Assay, a bias-controlled multiplex PCR. The original pipeline was this. Within the assay, amplification of reference gene primers was used to estimate how many nucleated cells each sample contained. To quantify the absolute abundance of each unique TCRbeta CDR3 rearrangement, sequence reads were collapsed and filtered. Productive Simpson clonality was computed per sample as the square root of Simpson's diversity index over productive rearrangements. TCRdb holds this immuneACCESS table with in-frame rearrangements only. Some clones are missing; in checked studies, unresolved V genes explain under half, and the rest has no known cause. V and J calls and clone size are as listed in that table; D and trimming were resolved from the DNA. Counted in this sample were under 300,000 clones; 88% of them appeared once. The ten most abundant clones make up roughly 2% of the sample.

Enrolling through a virtual design, the prospective study's participants ranged in age from roughly 18 to 89 years and lived across some 23 United States geographic areas. Cohort assignment in the prospective study relied on participant-reported clinical history from a screening survey and a study questionnaire. In the prospective study, mobile phlebotomists collected whole blood, serum and a nasopharyngeal or oropharyngeal swab from each participant. Additional blood draws and questionnaires over an approximately 2-month period could optionally be provided by prospective study participants. Before DNA extraction, blood samples from the prospective study were shipped at room temperature or frozen. As for this clone: No antigen is known for it. Base quality data are lacking; no much larger clone is found one base away.

The material sequenced was PBMCs or T cells enriched from blood (not recorded which). The rearranged segments are TRBV5-8 and TRBJ1-5; TRBD1 might be the D gene, on 6 matching bases. The receptor's source is a woman aged 55-75 years in a cohort exposed to, infected with or recovered from COVID-19 (not recorded which). The encoded CDR3 is CASSWGGGSQHF. The DNA reads as follows: TGTGCCAGCAGCTGGGGAGGGGGATCCCAGCATTTT. The CDR3, completed at both ends by the reference TRBV5-8 and TRBJ1-5 genes, gives the full variable domain EAGVTQSPTHLIKTRGQQATLRCSPISGHTSVYWYQQALGLGLQFLLWYDEGEERNRGNFPPRFSGRQFPNYSSELNVNALELEDSALYLCASSWGGGSQHFGDGTRLSIL.